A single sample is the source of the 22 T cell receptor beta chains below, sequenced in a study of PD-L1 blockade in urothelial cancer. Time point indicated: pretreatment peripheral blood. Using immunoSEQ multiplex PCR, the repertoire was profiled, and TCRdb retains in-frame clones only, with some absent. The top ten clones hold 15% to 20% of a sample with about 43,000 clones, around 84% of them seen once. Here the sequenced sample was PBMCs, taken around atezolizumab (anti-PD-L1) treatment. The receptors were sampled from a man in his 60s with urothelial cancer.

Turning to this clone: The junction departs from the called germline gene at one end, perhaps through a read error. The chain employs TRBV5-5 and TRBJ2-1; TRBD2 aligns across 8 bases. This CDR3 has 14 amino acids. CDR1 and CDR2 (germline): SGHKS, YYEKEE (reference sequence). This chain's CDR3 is CASSLATTSDEQFF. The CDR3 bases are TGTGCCAGCAGTTTGGCCACGACTAGCGACGAGCAGTTCTTC.

The CDR3 DNA is TGTGCCAGCAGCCCAGGGACTACTTCCTACAATGAGCAGTTCTTC. Its protein product is CASSPGTTSYNEQFF. The chain combines TRBV7-2 with TRBJ2-1; 7 nucleotides agree with TRBD2. The CDR3 is 15 amino acids. CDR1 is SGHTA and CDR2 is FQGNSA in the germline V gene. The V gene end was trimmed by 5 bases and the J gene end by 1 base; junction bases not matched to a gene: 5.

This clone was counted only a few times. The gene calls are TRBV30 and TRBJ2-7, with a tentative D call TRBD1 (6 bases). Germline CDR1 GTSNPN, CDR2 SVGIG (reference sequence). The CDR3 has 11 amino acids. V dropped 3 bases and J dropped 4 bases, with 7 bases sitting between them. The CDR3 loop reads CAWRQGYEQYF. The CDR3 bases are TGTGCCTGGAGACAGGGTTACGAGCAGTACTTC.

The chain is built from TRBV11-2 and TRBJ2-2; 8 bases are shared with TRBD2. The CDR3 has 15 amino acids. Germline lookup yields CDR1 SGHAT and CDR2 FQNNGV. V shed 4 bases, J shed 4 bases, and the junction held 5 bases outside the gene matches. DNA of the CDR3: TGTGCCAGCAGCTCGGGGGGGCTGGGCACCGGGGAGCTGTTTTTT. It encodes CASSSGGLGTGELFF. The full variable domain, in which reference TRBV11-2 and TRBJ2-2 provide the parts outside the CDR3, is EAGVAQSPRYKIIEKRQSVAFWCNPISGHATLYWYQQILGQGPKLLIQFQNNGVVDDSQLPKDRFSAERLKGVDSTLKIQPAKLEDSAVYLCASSSGGLGTGELFFGEGSRLTVL.

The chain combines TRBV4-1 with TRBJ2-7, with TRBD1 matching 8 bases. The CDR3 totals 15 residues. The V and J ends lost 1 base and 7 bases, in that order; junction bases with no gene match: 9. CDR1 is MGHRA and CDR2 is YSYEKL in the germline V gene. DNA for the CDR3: TGCGCCAGCAGCCAAGCCCGGACAGGGCGAGTAGAGCAGTACTTC. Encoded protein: CASSQARTGRVEQYF.

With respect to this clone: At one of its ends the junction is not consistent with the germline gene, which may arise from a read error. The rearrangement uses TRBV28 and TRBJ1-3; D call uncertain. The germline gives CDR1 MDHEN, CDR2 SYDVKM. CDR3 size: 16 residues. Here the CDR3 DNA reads TGTGCCAGCAGGTTATCTTCGGGGATTTCTGGAAACACCATATATTTT. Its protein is CASRLSSGISGNTIYF.

The CDR3 bases are TGTGCCAGCAGCGCCCCGCCGACATTACAGGGAGAGACCCAGTACTTC. Translation: CASSAPPTLQGETQYF. The genes are TRBV9 and TRBJ2-5; the D gene is possibly TRBD1 (6 bases). The V and J ends lost 3 bases and 4 bases respectively, with 19 bases between them. The CDR3 is made up of 16 amino acids. Germline CDR1 reads SGDLS; CDR2 reads YYNGEE.

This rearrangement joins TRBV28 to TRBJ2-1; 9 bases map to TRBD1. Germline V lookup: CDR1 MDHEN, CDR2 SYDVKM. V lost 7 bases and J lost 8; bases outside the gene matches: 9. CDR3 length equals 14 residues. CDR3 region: CASTPGQGLHEQFF. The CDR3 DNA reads TGTGCCAGCACACCGGGACAGGGTCTCCATGAGCAGTTCTTC.

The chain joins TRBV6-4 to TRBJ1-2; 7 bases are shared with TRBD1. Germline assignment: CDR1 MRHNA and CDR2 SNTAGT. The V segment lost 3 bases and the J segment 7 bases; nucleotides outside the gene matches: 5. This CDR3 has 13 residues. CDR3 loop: CASSEGDRAGYTF. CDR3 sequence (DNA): TGTGCCAGCAGTGAAGGTGACAGGGCTGGCTACACCTTC.

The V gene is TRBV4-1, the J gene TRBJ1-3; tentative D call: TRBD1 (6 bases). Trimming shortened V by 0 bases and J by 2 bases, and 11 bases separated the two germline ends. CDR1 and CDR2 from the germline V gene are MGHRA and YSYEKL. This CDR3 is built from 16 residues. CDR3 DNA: TGCGCCAGCAGCCAAGATTGGGGACAAACTGGAAACACCATATATTTT. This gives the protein CASSQDWGQTGNTIYF.

CDR3 protein: CASSQYQTSWETQYF. The CDR3 DNA is TGCGCCAGCAGCCAGTACCAGACTAGCTGGGAGACCCAGTACTTC. This chain uses TRBV4-3 with TRBJ2-5; TRBD2 matches at 7 bases. CDR1 is LGHNA and CDR2 is YSLEER in the germline V gene. V shed 3 bases and J 5 bases; nucleotides not matched to a gene: 9. The CDR3 loop spans 15 amino acids.

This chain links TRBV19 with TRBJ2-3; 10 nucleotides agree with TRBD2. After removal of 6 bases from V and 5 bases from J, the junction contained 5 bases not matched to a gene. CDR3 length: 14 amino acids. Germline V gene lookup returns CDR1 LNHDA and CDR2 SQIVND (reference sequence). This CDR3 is CASRESGRVDTQYF. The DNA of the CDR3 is TGTGCCAGTAGAGAAAGCGGGAGGGTAGATACGCAGTATTTT.

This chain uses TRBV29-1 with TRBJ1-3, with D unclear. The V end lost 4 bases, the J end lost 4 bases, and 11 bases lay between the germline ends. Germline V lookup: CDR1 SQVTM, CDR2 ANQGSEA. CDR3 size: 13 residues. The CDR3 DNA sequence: TGCAGCGTTGTCAAGCCGCGGGGAAACACCATATATTTT. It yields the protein CSVVKPRGNTIYF.

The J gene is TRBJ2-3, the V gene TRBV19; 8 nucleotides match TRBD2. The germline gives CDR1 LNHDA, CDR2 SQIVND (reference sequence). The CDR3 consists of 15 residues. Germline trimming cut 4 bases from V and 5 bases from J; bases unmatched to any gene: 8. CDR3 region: CASSNRGGRGDTQYF. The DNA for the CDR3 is TGTGCCAGTAGTAACCGGGGGGGCAGAGGAGATACGCAGTATTTT.

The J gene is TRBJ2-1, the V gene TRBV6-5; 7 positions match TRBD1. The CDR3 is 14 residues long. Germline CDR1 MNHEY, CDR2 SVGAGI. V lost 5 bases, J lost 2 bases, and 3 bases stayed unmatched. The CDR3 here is CASSRQGAYNEQFF. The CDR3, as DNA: TGTGCCAGCAGTCGGCAGGGGGCCTACAATGAGCAGTTCTTC.

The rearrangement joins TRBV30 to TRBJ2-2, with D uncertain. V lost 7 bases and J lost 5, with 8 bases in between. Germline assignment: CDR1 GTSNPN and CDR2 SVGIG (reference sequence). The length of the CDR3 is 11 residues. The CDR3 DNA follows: TGTGCCTTGTCCCGGACCGGGGAGCTGTTTTTT. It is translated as CALSRTGELFF.

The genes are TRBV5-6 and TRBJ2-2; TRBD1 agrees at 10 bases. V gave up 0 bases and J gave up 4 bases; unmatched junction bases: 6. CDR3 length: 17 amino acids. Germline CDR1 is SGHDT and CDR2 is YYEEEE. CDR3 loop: CASSLGIGTGATGELFF. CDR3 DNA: TGTGCCAGCAGCTTGGGTATCGGGACAGGGGCCACCGGGGAGCTGTTTTTT.

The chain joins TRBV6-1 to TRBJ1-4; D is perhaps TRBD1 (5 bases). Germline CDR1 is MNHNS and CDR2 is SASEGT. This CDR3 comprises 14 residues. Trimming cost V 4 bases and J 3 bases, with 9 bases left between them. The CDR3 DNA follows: TGTGCCAGCAGTGTCAGGGTTTCTAATGAAAAACTGTTTTTT. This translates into CASSVRVSNEKLFF.

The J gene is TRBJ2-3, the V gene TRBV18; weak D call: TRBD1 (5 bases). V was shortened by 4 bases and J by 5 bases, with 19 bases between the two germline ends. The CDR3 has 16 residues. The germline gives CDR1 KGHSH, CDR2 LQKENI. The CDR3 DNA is TGTGCCAGCTCACAACCACCGTGGCAGGGTGGAGATACGCAGTATTTT. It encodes CASSQPPWQGGDTQYF.

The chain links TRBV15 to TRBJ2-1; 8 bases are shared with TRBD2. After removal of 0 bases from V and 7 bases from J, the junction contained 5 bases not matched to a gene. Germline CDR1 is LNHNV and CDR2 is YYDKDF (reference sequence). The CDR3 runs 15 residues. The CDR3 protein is CATSRERGVGNEQFF. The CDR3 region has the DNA TGTGCCACCAGCAGAGAGCGGGGGGTTGGGAATGAGCAGTTCTTC.

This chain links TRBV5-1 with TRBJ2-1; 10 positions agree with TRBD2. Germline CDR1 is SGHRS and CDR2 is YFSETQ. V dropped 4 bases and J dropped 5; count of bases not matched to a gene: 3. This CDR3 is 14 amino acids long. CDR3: CASSPGTSDNEQFF. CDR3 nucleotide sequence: TGCGCCAGCAGCCCCGGGACTAGCGACAATGAGCAGTTCTTC.

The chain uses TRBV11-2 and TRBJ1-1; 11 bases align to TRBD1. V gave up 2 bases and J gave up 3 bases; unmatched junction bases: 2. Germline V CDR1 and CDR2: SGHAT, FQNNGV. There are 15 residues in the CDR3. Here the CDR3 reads CASSLMGQGDTEAFF. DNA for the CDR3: TGTGCCAGCAGCTTAATGGGACAGGGGGACACTGAAGCTTTCTTT.